This T cell receptor beta chain was captured in a study of blood T cells in healthy people across ages. Broader study findings: A conclusive naive versus antigen-experienced comparison was prevented by the unsorted PBMCs.

With respect to this clonotype: The antigen is not known. A much larger clone differs from this one at a single base, so this may be a read error.

It was with a sample-barcoded 5' primer and a J-beta primer mix that a second PCR of about 6 to 11 cycles was run. TCRdb used MiXCR to reprocess the 5' RACE reads, holding one entry per CDR3 protein. Among roughly 2 million distinct CDR3 sequences listed, around 48% were seen once. Germline values: CDR1 DFQATT, CDR2 SNEGSKA (reference sequence). V gave up 3 bases and J gave up 1 base, with 7 bases separating them. The CDR3 has 14 residues. The specimen sequenced was blood. The chain recombines TRBV20-1 with TRBJ2-6; the D gene is possibly TRBD1 (6 bases). The origin of this receptor is a woman in her forties in good health. CDR3 DNA sequence: TGCAGTGCTAGTGACAGGTCTGGGGCCAACGTCCTGACTTTC. Amino acids: CSASDRSGANVLTF.